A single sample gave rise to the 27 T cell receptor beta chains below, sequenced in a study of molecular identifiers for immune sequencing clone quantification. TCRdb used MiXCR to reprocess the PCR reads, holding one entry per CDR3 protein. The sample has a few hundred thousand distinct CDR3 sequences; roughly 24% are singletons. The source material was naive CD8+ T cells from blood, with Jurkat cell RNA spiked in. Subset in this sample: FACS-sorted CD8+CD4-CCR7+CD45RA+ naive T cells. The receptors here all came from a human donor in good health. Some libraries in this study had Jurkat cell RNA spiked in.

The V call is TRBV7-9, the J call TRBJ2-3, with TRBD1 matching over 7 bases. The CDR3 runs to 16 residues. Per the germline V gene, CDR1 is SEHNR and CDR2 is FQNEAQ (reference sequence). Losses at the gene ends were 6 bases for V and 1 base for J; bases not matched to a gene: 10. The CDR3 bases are TGTGCCAGCAGACAAGGGGGCTGGGGTGGCACAGATACGCAGTATTTT. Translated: CASRQGGWGGTDTQYF.

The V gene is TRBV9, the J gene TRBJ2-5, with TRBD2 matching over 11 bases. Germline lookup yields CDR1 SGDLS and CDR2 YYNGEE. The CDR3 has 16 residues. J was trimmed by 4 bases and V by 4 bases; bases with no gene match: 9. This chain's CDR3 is CASSPRTSGLRETQYF. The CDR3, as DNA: TGTGCCAGCAGCCCCCGGACTAGCGGGTTGCGAGAGACCCAGTACTTC.

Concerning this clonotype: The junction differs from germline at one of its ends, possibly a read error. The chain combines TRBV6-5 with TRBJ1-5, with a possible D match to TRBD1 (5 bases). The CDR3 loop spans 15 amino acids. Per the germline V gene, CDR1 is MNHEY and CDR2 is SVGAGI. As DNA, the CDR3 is TGTGCCAGCAGGGGGGGACTGTATAGCAATCAGCCCCGGCATTTT. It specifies CASRGGLYSNQPRHF.

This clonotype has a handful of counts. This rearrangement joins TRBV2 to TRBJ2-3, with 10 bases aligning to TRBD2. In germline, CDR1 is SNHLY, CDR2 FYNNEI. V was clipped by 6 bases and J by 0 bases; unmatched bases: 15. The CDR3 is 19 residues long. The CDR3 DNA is TGTGCCAGCAGGGGACTAGCGAGACAAGATTCGATCAGCACAGATACGCAGTATTTT. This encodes CASRGLARQDSISTDTQYF.

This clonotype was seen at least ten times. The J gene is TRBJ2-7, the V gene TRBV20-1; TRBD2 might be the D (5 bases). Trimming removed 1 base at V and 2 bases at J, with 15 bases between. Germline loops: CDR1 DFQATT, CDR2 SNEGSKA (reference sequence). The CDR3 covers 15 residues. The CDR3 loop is CSARVGGESTYEQYF. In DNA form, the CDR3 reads TGCAGTGCTAGAGTAGGTGGGGAGTCCACCTACGAGCAGTACTTC.

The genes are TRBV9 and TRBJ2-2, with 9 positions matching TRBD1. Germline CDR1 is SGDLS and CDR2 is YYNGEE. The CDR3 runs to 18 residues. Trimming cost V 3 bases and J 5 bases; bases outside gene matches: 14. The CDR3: CASSAKTGTGILTGELFF. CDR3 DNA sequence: TGTGCCAGCAGCGCAAAGACCGGGACAGGGATCTTGACCGGGGAGCTGTTTTTT.

This CDR3 reads CASSPGLAGVPIHLETDTQYF. In nucleotides, the CDR3 is TGCGCCAGCAGCCCGGGACTAGCGGGAGTCCCAATTCATCTAGAAACAGATACGCAGTATTTT. This chain joins TRBV5-1 and TRBJ2-3; 14 bases fit TRBD2. Trimming at V came to 4 bases and at J to 3 bases, leaving 19 bases not matched to a gene. Germline CDR1 SGHRS, CDR2 YFSETQ. The length of the CDR3 is 21 residues.

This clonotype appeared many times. CDR3 amino acids: CASSPGTGALYEQYF. CDR3 nucleotide sequence: TGTGCCAGCAGCCCCGGGACAGGGGCTCTCTACGAGCAGTACTTC. The rearrangement links TRBV7-6 to TRBJ2-7; TRBD1 matches 10 bases. CDR1 is SGHVS and CDR2 is FNYEAQ in the germline V gene. The CDR3 loop spans 15 amino acids. V lost 5 bases, J lost 3 bases, and 7 bases stayed unmatched.

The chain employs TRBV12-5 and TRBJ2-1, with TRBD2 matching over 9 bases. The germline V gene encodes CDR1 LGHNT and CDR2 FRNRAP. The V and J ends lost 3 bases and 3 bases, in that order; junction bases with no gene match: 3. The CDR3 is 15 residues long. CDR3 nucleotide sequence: TGTGCTAGTGGTTTCACAGCGGGGGGCTACAATGAGCAGTTCTTC. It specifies CASGFTAGGYNEQFF. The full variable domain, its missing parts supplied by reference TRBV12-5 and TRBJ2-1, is DARVTQTPRHKVTEMGQEVTMRCQPILGHNTVFWYRQTMMQGLELLAYFRNRAPLDDSGMPKDRFSAEMPDATLATLKIQPSEPRDSAVYFCASGFTAGGYNEQFFGPGTRLTVL.

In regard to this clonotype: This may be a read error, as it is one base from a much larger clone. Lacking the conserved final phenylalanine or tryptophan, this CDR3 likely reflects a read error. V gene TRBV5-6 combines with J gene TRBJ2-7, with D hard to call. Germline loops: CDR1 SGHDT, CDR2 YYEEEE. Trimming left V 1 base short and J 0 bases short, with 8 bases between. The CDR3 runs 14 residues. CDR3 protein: CASSLSGFSYEQYL. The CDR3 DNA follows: TGTGCCAGCAGCTTGTCAGGCTTCTCCTACGAGCAGTACCTC.

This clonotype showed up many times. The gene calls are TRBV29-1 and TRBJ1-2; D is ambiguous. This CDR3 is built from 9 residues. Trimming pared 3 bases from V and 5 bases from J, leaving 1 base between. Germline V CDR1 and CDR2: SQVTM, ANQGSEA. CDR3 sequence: CSVDYGYTF. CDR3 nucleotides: TGCAGCGTTGATTATGGCTACACCTTC.

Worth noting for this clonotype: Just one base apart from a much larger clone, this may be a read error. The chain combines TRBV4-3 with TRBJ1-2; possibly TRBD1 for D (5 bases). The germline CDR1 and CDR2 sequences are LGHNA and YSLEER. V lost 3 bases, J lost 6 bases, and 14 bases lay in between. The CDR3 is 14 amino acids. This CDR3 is CASSHQSGRNGYTF. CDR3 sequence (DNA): TGCGCCAGCAGCCATCAATCAGGGCGGAATGGCTACACCTTC.

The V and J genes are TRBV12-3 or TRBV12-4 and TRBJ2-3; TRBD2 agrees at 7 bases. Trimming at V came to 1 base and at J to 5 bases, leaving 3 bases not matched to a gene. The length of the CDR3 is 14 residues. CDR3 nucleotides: TGTGCCAGCAGTTTAGAACTAGCGAAAGATACGCAGTATTTT. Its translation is CASSLELAKDTQYF.

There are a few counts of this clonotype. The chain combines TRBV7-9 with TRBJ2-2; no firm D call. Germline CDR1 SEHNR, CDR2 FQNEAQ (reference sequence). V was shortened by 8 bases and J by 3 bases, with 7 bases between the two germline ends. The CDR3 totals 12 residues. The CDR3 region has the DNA TGTGCCAGCCTGGGCGACACCGGGGAGCTGTTTTTT. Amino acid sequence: CASLGDTGELFF.

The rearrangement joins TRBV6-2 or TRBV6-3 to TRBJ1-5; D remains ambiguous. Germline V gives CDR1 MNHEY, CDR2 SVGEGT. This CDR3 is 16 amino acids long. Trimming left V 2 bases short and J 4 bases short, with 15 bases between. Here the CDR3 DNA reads TGTGCCAGCAGTTACCCGGGCCGGCCGGGAAATCAGCCCCAGCATTTT. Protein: CASSYPGRPGNQPQHF.

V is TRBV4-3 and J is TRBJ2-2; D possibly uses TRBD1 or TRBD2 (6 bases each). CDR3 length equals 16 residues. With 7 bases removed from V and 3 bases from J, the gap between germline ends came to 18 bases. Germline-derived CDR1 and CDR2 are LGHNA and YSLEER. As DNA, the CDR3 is TGCGCCAGCACCGAAAGGGGGGCCGGGGACACCGGGGAGCTGTTTTTT. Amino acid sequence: CASTERGAGDTGELFF.

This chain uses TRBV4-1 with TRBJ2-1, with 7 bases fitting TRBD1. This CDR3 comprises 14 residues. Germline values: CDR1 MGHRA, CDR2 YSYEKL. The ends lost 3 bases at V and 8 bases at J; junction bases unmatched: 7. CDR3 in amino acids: CASSHDTGVYEQFF. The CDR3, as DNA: TGCGCCAGCAGCCATGATACAGGGGTCTATGAGCAGTTCTTC.

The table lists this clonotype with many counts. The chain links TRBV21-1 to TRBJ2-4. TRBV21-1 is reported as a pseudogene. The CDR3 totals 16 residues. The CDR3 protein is CASSLHQKIAKNIQYF. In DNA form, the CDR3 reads TGTGCCAGCAGCCTACATCAAAAGATAGCCAAAAACATTCAGTACTTC.

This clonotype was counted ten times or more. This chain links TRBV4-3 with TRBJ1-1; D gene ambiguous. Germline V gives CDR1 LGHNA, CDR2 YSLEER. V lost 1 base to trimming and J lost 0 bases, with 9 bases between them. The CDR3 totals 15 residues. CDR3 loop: CASSQVLMMNTEAFF. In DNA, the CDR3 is TGCGCCAGCAGCCAAGTTCTGATGATGAACACTGAAGCTTTCTTT.

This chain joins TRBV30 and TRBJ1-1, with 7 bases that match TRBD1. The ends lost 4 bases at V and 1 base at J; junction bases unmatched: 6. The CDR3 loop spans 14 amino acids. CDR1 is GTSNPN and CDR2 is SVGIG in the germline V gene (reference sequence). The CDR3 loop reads CAWNTGQTNTEAFF. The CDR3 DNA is TGTGCCTGGAATACGGGACAGACGAACACTGAAGCTTTCTTT.

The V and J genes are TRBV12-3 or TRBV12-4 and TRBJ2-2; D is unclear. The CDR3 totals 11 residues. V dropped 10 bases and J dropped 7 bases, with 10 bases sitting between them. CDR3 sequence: CATRIYGELFF. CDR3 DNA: TGTGCCACCCGCATTTACGGGGAGCTGTTTTTT.

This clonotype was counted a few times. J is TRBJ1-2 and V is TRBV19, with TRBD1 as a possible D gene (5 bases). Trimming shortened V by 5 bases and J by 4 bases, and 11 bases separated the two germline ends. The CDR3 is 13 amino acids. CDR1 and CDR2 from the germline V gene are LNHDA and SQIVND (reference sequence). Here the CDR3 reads CASSPRQFYGYTF. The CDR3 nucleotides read TGTGCCAGTAGTCCCCGACAGTTCTATGGCTACACCTTC.

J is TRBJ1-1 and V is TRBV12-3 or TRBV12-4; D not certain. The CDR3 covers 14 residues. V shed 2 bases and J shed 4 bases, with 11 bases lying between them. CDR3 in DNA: TGTGCCAGCAGTTTATCAGTGGGCAGCACTGAAGCTTTCTTT. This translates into CASSLSVGSTEAFF.

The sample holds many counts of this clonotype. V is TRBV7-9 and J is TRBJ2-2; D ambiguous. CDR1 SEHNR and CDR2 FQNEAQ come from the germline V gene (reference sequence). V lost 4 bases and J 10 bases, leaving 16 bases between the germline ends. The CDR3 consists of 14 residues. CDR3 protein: CASSSLPHSEELFF. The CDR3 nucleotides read TGTGCCAGCAGCTCACTCCCCCATTCGGAGGAGCTGTTTTTT.

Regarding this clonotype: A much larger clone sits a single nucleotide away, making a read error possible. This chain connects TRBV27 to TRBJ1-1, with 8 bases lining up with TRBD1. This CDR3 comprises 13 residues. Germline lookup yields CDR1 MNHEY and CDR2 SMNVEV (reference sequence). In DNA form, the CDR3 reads TGTGCCAGCGGTTTACAGGGGGGCACTGAAGCTTTCTTT. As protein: CASGLQGGTEAFF.

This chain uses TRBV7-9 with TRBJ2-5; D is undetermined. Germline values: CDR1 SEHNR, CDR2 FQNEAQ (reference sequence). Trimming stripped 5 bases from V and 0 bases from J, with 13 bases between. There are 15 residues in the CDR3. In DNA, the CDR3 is TGTGCCAGCAGCCTCTGGGAACTGGACCAAGAGACCCAGTACTTC. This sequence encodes CASSLWELDQETQYF. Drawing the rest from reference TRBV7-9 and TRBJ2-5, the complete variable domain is DTGVSQNPRHKITKRGQNVTFRCDPISEHNRLYWYRQTLGQGPEFLTYFQNEAQLEKSRLLSDRFSAERPKGSFSTLEIQRTEQGDSAMYLCASSLWELDQETQYFGPGTRLLVL.

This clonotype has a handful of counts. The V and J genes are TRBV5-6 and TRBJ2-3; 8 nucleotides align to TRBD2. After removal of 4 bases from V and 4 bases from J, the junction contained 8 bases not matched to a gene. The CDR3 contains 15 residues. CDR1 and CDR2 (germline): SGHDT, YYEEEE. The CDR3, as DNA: TGTGCCAGCAGCAGCCCTAGCGGGTTCCCAGATACGCAGTATTTT. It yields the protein CASSSPSGFPDTQYF.